This TCR beta chain was profiled in a study of T cells in localized non-small cell lung cancer. Study conclusions and caveats: Across samples, adjacent lung featured a median roughly 60 of the top 100 tumor clones.

There are a few counts of this clone. Its antigen is undetermined. Sequencing was performed with immunoSEQ multiplex PCR; in TCRdb, only in-frame clones are kept and a portion is missing. The table includes 2,000 to 2,500 clones, about 25% detected once. This material consisted of normal lung tissue next to the tumor, taken before any cancer treatment. The source of this sequence is a man aged 40 to 70 with stage III lung adenocarcinoma.

The CDR3 loop is CASNRGKHEQYF. The CDR3, as DNA: TGTGCCAGCAACAGGGGGAAGCACGAGCAGTACTTC. V gene TRBV6-8 combines with J gene TRBJ2-7; 8 bases are a match to TRBD1. Germline V CDR1 and CDR2: MNHGY, SAAAGT. CDR3 size: 12 residues. V was pared by 7 bases and J by 5 bases, with 4 bases of the junction left unmatched.